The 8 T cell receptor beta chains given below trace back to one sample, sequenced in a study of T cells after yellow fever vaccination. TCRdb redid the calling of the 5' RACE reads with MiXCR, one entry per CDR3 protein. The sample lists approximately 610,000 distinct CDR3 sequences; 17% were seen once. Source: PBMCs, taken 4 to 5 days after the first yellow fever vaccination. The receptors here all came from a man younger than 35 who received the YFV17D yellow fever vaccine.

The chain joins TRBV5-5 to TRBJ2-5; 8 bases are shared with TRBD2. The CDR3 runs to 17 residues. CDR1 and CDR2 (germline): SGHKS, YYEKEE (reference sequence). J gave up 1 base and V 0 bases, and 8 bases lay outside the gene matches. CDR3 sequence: CASSLAPGLALQETQYF. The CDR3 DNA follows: TGTGCCAGCAGCTTGGCGCCCGGACTAGCCCTCCAAGAGACCCAGTACTTC.

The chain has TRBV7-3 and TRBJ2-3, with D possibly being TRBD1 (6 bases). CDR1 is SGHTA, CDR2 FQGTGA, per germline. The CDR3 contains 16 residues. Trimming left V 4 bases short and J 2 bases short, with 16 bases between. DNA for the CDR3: TGTGCCAGCAGCTACAGCCCGGACAGAGACACAGATACGCAGTATTTT. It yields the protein CASSYSPDRDTDTQYF.

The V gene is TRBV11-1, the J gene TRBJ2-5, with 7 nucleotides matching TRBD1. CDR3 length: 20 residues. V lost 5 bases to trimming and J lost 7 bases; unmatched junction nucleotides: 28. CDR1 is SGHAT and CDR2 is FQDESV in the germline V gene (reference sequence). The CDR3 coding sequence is TGTGCCAGCAGCCACCCCACCGACCCAAGGACAGCCTTACGGACAGGGACCCAGTACTTC. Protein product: CASSHPTDPRTALRTGTQYF.

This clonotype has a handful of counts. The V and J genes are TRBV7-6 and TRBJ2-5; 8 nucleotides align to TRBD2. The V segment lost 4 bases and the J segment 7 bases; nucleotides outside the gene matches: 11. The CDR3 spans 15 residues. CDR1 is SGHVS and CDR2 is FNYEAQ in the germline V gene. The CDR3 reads CASSSFSGVRGTQYF. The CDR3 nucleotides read TGTGCCAGCAGCTCCTTTAGCGGGGTCAGGGGGACCCAGTACTTC.

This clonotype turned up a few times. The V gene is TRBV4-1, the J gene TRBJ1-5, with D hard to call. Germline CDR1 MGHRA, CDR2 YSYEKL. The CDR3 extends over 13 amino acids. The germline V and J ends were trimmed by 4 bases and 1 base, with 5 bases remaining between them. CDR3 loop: CASSPVSNQPQHF. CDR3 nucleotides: TGCGCCAGCAGCCCCGTGAGCAATCAGCCCCAGCATTTT.

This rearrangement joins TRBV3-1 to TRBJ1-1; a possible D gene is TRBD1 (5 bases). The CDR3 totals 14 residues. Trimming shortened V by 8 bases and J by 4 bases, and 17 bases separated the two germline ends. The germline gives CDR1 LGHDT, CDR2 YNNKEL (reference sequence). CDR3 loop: CASRGGVQGTEAFF. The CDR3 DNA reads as TGTGCCAGCCGGGGGGGGGTACAAGGCACTGAAGCTTTCTTT.

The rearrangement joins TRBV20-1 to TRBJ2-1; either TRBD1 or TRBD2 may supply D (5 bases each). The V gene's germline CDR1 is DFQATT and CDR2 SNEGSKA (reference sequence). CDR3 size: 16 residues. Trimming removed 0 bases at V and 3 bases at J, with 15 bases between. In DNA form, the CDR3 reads TGCAGTGCTAGAGATCCCGCCAGGGAGATCTACAATGAGCAGTTCTTC. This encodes CSARDPAREIYNEQFF.

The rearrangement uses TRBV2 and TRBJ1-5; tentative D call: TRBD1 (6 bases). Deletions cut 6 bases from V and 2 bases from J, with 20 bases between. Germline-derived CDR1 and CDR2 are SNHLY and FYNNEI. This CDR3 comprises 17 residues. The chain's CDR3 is CASRPPRGSGGNQPQHF. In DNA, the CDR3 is TGTGCCAGCAGACCTCCAAGGGGGTCCGGGGGCAATCAGCCCCAGCATTTT.